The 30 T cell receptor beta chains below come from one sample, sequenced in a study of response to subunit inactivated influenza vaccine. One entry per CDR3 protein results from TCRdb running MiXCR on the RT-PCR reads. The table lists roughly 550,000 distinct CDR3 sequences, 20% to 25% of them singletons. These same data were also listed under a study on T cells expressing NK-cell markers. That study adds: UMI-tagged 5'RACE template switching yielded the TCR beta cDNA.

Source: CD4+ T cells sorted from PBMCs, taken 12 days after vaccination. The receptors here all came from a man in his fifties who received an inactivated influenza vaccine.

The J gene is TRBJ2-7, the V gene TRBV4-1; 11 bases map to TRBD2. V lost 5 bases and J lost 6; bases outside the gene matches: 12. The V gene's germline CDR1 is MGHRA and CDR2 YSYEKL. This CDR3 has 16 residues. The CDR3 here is CASSASGGPLPTEQYF. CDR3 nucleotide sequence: TGCGCCAGCAGCGCTAGCGGGGGGCCCTTACCGACCGAGCAGTACTTC.

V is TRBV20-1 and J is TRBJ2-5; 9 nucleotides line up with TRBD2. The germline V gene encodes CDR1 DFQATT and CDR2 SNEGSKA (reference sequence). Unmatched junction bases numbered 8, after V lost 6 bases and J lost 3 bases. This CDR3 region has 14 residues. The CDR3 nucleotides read TGCAGTGCGCGTCCTAGCGGGGCAAAAGAGACCCAGTACTTC. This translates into CSARPSGAKETQYF.

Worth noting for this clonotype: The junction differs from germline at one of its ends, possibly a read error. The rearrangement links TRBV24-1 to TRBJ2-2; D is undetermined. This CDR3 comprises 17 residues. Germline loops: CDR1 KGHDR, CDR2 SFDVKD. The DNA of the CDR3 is TGTGCTACCAGTGATGCGACCCCGGTACTGTCCTCCGGGGAGCTGTTTTTT. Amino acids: CATSDATPVLSSGELFF.

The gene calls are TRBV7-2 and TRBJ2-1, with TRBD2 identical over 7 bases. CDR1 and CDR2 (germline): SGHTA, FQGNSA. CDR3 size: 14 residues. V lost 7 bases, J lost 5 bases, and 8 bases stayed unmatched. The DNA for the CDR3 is TGTGCCAGCACCTCGAGGACTAGACACAATGAGCAGTTCTTC. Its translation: CASTSRTRHNEQFF.

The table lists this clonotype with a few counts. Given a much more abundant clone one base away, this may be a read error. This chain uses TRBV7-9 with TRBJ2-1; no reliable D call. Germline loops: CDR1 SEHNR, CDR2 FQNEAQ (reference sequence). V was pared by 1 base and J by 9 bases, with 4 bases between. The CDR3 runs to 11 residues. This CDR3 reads CASSLGIEQFF. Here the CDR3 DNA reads TGTGCCAGCAGCTTAGGGATTGAGCAGTTCTTC.

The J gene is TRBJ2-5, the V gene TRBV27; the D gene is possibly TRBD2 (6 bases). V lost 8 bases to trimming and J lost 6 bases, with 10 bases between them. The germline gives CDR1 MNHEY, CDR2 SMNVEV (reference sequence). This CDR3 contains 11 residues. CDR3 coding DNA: TGTGCCAGCGGACGGGGGAAGACCCAGTACTTC. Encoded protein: CASGRGKTQYF.

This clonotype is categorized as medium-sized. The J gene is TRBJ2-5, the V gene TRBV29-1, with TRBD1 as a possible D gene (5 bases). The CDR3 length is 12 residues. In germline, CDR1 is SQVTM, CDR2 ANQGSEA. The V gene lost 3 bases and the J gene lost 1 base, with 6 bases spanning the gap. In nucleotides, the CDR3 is TGCAGCGTTGACAGGGCCCAAGAGACCCAGTACTTC. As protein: CSVDRAQETQYF.

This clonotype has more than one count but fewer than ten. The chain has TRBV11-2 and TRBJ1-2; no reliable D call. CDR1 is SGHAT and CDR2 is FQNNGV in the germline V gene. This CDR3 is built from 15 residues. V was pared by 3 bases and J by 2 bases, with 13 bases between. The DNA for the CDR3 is TGTGCCAGCAGCTTCGAGTACACGACGAACTATGGCTACACCTTC. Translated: CASSFEYTTNYGYTF.

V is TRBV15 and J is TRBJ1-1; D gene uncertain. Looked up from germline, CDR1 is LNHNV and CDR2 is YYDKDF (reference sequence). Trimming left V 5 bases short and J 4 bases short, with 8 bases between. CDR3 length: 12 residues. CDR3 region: CATSLGGTEAFF. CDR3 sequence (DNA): TGTGCCACCAGCTTGGGAGGCACTGAAGCTTTCTTT.

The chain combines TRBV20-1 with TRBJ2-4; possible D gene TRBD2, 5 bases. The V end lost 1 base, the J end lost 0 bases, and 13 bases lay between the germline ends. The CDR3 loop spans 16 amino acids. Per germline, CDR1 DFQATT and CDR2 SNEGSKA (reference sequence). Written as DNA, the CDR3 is TGCAGTGCTAGAGGGCTAGCTACTATAGCCAAAAACATTCAGTACTTC. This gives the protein CSARGLATIAKNIQYF.

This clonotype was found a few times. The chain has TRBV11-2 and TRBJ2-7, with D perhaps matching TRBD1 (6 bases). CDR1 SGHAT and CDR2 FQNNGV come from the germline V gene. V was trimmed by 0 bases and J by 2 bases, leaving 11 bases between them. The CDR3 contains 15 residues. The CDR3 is CASSLDLGQPYEQYF. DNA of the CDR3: TGTGCCAGCAGCTTAGACCTCGGACAGCCCTACGAGCAGTACTTC.

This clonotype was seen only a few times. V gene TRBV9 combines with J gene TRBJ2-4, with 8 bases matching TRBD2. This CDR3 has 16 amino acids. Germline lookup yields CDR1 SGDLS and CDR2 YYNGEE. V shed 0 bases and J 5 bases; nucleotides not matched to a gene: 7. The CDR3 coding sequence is TGTGCCAGCAGCGTAGATAATAGCGGGACCCAAAACATTCAGTACTTC. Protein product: CASSVDNSGTQNIQYF. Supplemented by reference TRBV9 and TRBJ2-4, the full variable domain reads DSGVTQTPKHLITATGQRVTLRCSPRSGDLSVYWYQQSLDQGLQFLIQYYNGEERAKGNILERFSAQQFPDLHSELNLSSLELGDSALYFCASSVDNSGTQNIQYFGAGTRLSVL.

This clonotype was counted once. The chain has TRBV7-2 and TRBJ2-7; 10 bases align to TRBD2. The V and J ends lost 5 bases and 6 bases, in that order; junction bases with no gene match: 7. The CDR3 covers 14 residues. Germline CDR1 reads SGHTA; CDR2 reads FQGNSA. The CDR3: CASSPLAGVGEQYF. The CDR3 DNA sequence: TGTGCCAGCAGCCCGCTAGCGGGAGTGGGCGAGCAGTACTTC.

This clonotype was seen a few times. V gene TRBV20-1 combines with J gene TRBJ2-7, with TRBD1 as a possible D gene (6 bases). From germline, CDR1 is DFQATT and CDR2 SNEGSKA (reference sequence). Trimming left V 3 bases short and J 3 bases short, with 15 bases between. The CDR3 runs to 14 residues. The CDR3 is CSASHYNRDYEQYF. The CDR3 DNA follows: TGCAGTGCTAGCCACTATAACAGGGACTACGAGCAGTACTTC.

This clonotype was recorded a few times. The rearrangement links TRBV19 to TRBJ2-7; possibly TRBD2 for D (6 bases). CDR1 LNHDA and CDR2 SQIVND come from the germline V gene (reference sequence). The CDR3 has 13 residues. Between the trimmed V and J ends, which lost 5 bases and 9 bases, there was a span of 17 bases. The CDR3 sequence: CASSVGLYFWQYF. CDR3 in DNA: TGTGCCAGTAGTGTCGGACTATATTTCTGGCAGTACTTC.

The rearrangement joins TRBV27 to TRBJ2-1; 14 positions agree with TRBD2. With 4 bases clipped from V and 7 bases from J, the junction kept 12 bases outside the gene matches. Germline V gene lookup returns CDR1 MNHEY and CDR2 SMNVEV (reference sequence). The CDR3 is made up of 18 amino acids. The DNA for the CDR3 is TGTGCCAGCAGTTCATCCCCCGGGACTAGCGGGAGTTTAAATGAGCAGTTCTTC. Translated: CASSSSPGTSGSLNEQFF.

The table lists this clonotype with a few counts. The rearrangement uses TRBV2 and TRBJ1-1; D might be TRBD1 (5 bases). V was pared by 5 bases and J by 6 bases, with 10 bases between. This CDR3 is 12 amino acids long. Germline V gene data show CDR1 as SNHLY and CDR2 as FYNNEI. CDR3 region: CASSYGAAEAFF. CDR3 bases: TGTGCCAGCAGTTATGGGGCGGCTGAAGCTTTCTTT. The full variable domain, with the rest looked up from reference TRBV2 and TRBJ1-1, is EPEVTQTPSHQVTQMGQEVILRCVPISNHLYFYWYRQILGQKVEFLVSFYNNEISEKSEIFDDQFSVERPDGSNFTLKIRSTKLEDSAMYFCASSYGAAEAFFGQGTRLTVV.

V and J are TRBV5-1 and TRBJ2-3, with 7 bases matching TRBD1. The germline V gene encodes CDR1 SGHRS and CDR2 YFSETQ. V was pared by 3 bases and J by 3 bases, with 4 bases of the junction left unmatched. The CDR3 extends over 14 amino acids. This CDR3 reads CASSSGQETDTQYF. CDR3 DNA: TGCGCCAGCAGCTCTGGACAGGAAACAGATACGCAGTATTTT. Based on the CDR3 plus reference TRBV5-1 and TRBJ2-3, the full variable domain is KAGVTQTPRYLIKTRGQQVTLSCSPISGHRSVSWYQQTPGQGLQFLFEYFSETQRNKGNFPGRFSGRQFSNSRSEMNVSTLELGDSALYLCASSSGQETDTQYFGPGTRLTVL.

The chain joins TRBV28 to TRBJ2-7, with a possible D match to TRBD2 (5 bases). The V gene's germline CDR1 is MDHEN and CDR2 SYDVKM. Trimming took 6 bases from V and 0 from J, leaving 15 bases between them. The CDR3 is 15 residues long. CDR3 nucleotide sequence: TGTGCCAGCAGCAAAGCAGGACTCAGCTCCTACGAGCAGTACTTC. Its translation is CASSKAGLSSYEQYF.

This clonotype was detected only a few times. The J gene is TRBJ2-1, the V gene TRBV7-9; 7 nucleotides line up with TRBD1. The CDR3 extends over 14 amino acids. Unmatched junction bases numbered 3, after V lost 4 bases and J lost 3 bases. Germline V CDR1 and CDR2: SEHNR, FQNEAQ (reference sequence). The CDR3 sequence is CASSSGQDYNEQFF. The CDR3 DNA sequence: TGTGCCAGCAGCTCCGGACAGGACTACAATGAGCAGTTCTTC.

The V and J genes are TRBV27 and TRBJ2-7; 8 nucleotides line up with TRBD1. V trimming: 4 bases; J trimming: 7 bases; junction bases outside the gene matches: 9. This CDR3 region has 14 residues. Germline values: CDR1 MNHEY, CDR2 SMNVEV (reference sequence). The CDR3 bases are TGTGCCAGCAGTTCCCTTGGCAGGGGGCGTGAGCAGTACTTC. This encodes CASSSLGRGREQYF.

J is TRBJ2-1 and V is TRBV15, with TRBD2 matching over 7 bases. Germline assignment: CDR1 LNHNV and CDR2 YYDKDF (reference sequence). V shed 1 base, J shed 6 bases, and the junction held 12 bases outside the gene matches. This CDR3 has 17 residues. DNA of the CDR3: TGTGCCACCAGCAGAGGGGCTGTAGCGGGCCAGGGCAATGAGCAGTTCTTC. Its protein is CATSRGAVAGQGNEQFF.

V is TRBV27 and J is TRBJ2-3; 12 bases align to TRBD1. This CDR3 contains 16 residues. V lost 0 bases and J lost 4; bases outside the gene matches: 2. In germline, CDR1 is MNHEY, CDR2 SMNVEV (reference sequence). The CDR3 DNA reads TGTGCCAGCAGTTTATCGGGGACAGGGGGCGCAGATACGCAGTATTTT. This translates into CASSLSGTGGADTQYF.

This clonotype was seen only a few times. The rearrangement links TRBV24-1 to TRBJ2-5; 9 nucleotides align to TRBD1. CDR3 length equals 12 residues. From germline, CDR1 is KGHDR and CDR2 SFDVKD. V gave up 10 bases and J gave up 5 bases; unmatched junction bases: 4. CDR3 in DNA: TGTGCCACGCGGGACAGGGCGGAGACCCAGTACTTC. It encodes CATRDRAETQYF.

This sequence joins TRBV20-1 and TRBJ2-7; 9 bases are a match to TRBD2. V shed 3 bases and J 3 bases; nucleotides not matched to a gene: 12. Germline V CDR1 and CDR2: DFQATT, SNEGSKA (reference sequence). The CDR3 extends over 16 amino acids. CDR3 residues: CSASPGTSSGNYEQYF. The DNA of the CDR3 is TGCAGTGCTAGTCCCGGGACTAGCTCGGGGAACTACGAGCAGTACTTC.

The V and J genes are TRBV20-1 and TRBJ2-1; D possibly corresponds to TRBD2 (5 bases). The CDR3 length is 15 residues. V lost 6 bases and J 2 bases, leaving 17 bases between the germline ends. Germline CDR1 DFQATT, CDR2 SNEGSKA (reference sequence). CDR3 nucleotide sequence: TGCAGTGCCGGAGAGGCGGGTGTCGCCTACAATGAGCAGTTCTTC. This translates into CSAGEAGVAYNEQFF.

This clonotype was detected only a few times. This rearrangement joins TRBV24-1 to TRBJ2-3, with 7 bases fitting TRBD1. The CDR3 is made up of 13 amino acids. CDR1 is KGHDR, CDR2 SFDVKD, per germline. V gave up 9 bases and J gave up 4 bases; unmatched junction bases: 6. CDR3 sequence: CATQGEGADTQYF. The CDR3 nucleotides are TGTGCCACCCAGGGGGAAGGGGCAGATACGCAGTATTTT.

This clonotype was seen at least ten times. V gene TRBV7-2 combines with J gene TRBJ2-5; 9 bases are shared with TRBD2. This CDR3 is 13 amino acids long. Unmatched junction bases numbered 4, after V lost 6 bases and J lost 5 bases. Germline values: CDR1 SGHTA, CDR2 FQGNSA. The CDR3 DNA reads TGTGCCAGCAGTTTTGGACTAGCGGAGACCCAGTACTTC. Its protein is CASSFGLAETQYF.

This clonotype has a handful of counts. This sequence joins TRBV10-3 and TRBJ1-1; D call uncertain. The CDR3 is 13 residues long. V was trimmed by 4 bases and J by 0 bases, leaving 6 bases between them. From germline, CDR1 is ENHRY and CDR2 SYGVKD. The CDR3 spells CAISASLNTEAFF. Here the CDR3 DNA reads TGTGCCATCAGTGCTAGTCTGAACACTGAAGCTTTCTTT.

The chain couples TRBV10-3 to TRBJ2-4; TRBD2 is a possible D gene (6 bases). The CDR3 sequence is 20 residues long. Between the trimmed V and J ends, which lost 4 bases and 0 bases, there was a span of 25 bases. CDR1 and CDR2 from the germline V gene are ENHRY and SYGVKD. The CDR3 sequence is CAISAGDRRTEGLAKNIQYF. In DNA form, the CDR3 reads TGTGCCATCAGTGCCGGGGACCGGAGAACGGAGGGATTAGCCAAAAACATTCAGTACTTC.